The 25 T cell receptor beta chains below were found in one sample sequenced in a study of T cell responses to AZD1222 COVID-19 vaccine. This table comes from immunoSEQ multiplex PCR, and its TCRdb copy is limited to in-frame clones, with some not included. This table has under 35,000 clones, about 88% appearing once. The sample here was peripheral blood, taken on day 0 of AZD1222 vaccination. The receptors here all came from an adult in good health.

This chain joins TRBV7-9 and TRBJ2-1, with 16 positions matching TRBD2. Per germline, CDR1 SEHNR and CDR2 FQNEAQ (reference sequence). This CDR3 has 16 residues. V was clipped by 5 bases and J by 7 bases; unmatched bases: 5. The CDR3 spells CASSVPGLAGGNEQFF. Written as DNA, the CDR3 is TGTGCCAGCAGCGTACCGGGACTAGCGGGAGGGAATGAGCAGTTCTTC.

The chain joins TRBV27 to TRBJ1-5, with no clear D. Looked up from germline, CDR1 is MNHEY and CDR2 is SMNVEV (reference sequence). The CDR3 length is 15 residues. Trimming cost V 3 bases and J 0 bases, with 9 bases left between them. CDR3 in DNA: TGTGCCAGCAGTTTTCACGGACCTAGCAATCAGCCCCAGCATTTT. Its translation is CASSFHGPSNQPQHF.

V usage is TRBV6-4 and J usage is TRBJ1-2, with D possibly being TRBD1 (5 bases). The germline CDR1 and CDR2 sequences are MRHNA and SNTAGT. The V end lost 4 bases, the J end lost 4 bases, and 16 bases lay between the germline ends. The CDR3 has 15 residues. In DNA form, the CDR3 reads TGTGCCAGCAGTGCGGGTATGAGGGGAGCCTATGGCTACACCTTC. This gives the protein CASSAGMRGAYGYTF.

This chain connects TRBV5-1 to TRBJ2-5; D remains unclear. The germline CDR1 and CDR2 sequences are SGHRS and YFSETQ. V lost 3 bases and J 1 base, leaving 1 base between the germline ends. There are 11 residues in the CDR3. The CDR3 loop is CASSSQETQYF. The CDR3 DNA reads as TGCGCCAGCAGCTCCCAAGAGACCCAGTACTTC.

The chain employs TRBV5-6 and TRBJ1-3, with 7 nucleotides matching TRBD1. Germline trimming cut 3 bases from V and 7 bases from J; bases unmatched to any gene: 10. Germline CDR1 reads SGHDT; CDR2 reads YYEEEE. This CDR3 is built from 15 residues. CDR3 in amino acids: CASSSQGGAFNTIYF. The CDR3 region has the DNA TGTGCCAGCAGCTCCCAGGGGGGGGCCTTCAACACCATATATTTT.

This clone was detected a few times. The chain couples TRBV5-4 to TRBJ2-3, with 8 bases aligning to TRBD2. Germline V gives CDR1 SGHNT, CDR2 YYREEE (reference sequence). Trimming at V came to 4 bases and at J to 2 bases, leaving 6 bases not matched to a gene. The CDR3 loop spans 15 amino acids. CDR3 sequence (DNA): TGTGCCAGCAGCGCAACTAGCGGCCCCACAGATACGCAGTATTTT. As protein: CASSATSGPTDTQYF.

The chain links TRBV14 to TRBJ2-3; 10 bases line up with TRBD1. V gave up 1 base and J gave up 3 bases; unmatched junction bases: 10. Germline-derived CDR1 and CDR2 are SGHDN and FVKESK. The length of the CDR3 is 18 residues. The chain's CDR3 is CASSQGQGAEAWTDTQYF. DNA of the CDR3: TGTGCCAGCAGCCAAGGACAGGGGGCTGAGGCATGGACAGATACGCAGTATTTT.

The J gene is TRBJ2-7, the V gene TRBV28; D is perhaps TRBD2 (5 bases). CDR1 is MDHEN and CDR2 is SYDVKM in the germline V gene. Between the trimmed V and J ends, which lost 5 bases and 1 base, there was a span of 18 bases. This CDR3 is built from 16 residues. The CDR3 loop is CASSPSGLRRSYEQYF. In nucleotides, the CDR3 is TGTGCCAGCAGTCCCTCCGGACTGCGGAGATCCTACGAGCAGTACTTC. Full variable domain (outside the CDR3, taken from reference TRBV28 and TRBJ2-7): DVKVTQSSRYLVKRTGEKVFLECVQDMDHENMFWYRQDPGLGLRLIYFSYDVKMKEKGDIPEGYSVSREKKERFSLILESASTNQTSMYLCASSPSGLRRSYEQYFGPGTRLTVT.

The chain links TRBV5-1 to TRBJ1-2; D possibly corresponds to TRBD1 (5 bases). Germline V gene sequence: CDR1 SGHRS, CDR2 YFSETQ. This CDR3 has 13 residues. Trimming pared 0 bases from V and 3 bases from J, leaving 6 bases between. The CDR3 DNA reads TGCGCCAGCAGCTTGGCGGGGGACTATGGCTACACCTTC. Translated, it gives CASSLAGDYGYTF.

The CDR3 region is CATSAQYEQGSNQPQHF. CDR3 nucleotide sequence: TGTGCCACCAGCGCCCAGTACGAGCAGGGAAGCAATCAGCCCCAGCATTTT. The chain joins TRBV15 to TRBJ1-5; D may be TRBD1 (5 bases). CDR3 length: 17 residues. Germline V gives CDR1 LNHNV, CDR2 YYDKDF (reference sequence). V dropped 5 bases and J dropped 1 base, with 18 bases sitting between them.

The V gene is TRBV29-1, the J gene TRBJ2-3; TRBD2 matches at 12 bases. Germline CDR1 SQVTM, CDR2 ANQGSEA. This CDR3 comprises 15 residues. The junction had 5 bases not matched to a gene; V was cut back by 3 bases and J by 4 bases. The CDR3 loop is CSVDGLAGGPDTQYF. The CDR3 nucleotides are TGCAGCGTTGACGGGCTAGCGGGGGGGCCAGATACGCAGTATTTT.

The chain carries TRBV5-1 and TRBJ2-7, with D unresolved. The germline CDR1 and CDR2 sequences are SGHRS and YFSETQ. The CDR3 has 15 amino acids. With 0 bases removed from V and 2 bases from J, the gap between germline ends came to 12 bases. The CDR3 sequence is CASSLGAASTYEQYF. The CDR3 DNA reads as TGCGCCAGCAGCTTGGGTGCAGCCTCTACCTACGAGCAGTACTTC.

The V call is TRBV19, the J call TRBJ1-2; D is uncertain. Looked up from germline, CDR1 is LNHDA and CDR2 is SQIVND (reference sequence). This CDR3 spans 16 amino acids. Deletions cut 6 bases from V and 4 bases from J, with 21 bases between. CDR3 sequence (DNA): TGTGCCAGTAGCAAGGGTTCCCATGATGGTCTCTATGGCTACACCTTC. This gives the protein CASSKGSHDGLYGYTF.

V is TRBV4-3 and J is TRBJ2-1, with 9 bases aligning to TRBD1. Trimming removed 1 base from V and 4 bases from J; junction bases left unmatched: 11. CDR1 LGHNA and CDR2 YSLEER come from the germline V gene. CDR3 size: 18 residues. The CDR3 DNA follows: TGCGCCAGCAGCCAAGGCACAGGGGGCGGGTTAATATACAATGAGCAGTTCTTC. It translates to CASSQGTGGGLIYNEQFF.

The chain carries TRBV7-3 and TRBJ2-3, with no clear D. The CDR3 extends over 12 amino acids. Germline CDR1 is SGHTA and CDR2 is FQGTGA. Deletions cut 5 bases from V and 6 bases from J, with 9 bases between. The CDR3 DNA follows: TGTGCCAGCAGCCCCAGGCCGGATACGCAGTATTTT. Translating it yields CASSPRPDTQYF.

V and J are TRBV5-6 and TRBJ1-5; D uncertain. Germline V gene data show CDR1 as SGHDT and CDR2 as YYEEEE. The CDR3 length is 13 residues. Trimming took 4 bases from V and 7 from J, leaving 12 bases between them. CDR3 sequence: CASSQQGGQPQHF. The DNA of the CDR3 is TGTGCCAGCAGCCAACAAGGAGGGCAGCCCCAGCATTTT.

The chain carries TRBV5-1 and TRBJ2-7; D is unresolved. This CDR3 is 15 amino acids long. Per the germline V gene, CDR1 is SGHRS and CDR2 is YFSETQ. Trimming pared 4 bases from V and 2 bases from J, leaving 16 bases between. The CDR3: CASSPVAGITYEQYF. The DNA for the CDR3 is TGCGCCAGCAGCCCGGTGGCTGGGATCACCTACGAGCAGTACTTC.

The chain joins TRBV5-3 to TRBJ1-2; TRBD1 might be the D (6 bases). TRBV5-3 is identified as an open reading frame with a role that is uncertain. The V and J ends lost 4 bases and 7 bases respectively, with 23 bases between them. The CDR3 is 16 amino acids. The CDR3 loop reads CARSANRDTGVGGYTF. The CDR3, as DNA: TGTGCCAGAAGCGCCAACCGGGACACGGGCGTGGGTGGCTACACCTTC.

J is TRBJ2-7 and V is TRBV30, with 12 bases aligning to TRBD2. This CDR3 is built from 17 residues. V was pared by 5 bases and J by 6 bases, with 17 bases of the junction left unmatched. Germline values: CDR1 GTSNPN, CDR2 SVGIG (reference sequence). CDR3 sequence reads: CAWGEAWLAGGPSEQYF. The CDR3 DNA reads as TGTGCCTGGGGAGAGGCCTGGCTAGCGGGAGGGCCCAGCGAGCAGTACTTC.

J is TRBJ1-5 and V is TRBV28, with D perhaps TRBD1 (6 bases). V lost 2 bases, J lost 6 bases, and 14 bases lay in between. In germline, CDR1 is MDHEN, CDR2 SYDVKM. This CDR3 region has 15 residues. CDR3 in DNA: TGTGCCAGCAGTTTAAAGTGGGGGGCTGGTCAGCCCCAGCATTTT. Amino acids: CASSLKWGAGQPQHF.

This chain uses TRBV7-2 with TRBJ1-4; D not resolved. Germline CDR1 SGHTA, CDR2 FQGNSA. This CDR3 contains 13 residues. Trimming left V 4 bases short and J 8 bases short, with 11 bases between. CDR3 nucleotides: TGTGCCAGCAGCTCATACCTTTCCGAAAAACTGTTTTTT. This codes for CASSSYLSEKLFF. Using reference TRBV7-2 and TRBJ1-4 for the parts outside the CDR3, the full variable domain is GAGVSQSPSNKVTEKGKDVELRCDPISGHTALYWYRQSLGQGLEFLIYFQGNSAPDKSGLPSDRFSAERTGGSVSTLTIQRTQQEDSAVYLCASSSYLSEKLFFGSGTQLSVL.

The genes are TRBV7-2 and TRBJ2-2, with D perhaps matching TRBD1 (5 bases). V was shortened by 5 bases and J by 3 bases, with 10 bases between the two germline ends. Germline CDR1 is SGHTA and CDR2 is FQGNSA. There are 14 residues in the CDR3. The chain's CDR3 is CASSPGMDTGELFF. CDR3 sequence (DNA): TGTGCCAGCAGCCCAGGGATGGACACCGGGGAGCTGTTTTTT. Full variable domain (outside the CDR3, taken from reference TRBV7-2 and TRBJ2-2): GAGVSQSPSNKVTEKGKDVELRCDPISGHTALYWYRQSLGQGLEFLIYFQGNSAPDKSGLPSDRFSAERTGGSVSTLTIQRTQQEDSAVYLCASSPGMDTGELFFGEGSRLTVL.

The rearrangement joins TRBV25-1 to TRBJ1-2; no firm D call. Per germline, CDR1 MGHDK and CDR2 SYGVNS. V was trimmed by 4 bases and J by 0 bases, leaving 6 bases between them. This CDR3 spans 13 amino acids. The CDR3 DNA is TGTGCCAGCAGTGGGTATACTAACTATGGCTACACCTTC. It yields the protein CASSGYTNYGYTF.

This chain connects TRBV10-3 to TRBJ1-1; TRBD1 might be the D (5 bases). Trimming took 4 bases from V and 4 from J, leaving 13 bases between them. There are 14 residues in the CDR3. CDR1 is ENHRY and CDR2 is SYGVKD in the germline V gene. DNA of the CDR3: TGTGCCATCAGTGTGCAGGGCCCGGGCACTGAAGCTTTCTTT. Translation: CAISVQGPGTEAFF.

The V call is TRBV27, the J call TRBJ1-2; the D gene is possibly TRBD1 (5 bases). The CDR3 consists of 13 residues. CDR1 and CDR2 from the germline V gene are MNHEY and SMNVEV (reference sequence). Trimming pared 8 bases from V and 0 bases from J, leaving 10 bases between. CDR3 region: CASGALANYGYTF. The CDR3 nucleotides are TGTGCCAGCGGGGCACTAGCTAACTATGGCTACACCTTC.